Sequencing of this T cell receptor (beta chain) was carried out in a study of blood T cell repertoires in COVID-19. Background on the study: Specimens from acute and convalescent COVID-19 originated in the United States, Italy and Spain. T cells, B-cell-depleted T cells, or PBMCs supplied cDNA or gDNA.

This clone was seen once. CDR3 length: 16 amino acids. Per the germline V gene, CDR1 is KGHSH and CDR2 is LQKENI. J lost 3 bases, V lost 8 bases, and 10 bases had no gene match. Authors' processing steps: The authors estimated nucleated cell counts from reference gene primer amplification. Sequencing was performed with immunoSEQ multiplex PCR; in TCRdb, only in-frame clones are kept and a portion is missing. For V, J and clone size, that table is used; D and trimming come from the DNA. The sample holds about 360,000 clones, 86% seen once. The chain uses TRBV18 and TRBJ2-6; 7 bases line up with TRBD1. The sample consisted of peripheral blood. This clonotype originated in a woman between 55 and 75 years old with COVID-19, enrolled during active disease. The CDR3 reads CASTGTAGYGANVLTF. The CDR3 DNA reads as TGTGCCAGCACCGGGACAGCCGGATATGGGGCCAACGTCCTGACTTTC.